This is a list of T cell receptor beta chains from one sample in a study of cytomegalovirus exposure and HLA in healthy donors. TCRdb keeps only in-frame clones here, not all; method: immunoSEQ multiplex PCR. The repertoire includes about 160,000 clones, more than 80% of them detected once, and approximately 7% sits in the top ten. Sequencing used PBMCs. The receptors shown here come from a woman younger than 45 in good health and CMV-seropositive. The CDR3 runs from the conserved cysteine through the conserved F or W. D genes are given only for firm matches.

D gene: TRBD1; J gene: TRBJ1-4; V gene: TRBV7-9; CDR3 protein: CASSLTGTGEKLFF
D gene: .; J gene: TRBJ2-7; V gene: TRBV10-3; CDR3 protein: CAISELYTYEQYF
D gene: .; J gene: TRBJ1-2; V gene: TRBV5-6; CDR3 protein: CASSWAPGADTF
D gene: TRBD2; J gene: TRBJ2-1; V gene: TRBV5-4; CDR3 protein: CASSSGTSGRNEQFF
D gene: TRBD1; J gene: TRBJ1-5; V gene: TRBV6-5; CDR3 protein: CASSPRDRAGEPQHF
D gene: TRBD2; J gene: TRBJ2-3; V gene: TRBV10-2; CDR3 protein: CASSPSSGNPTDTQYF
D gene: TRBD1; J gene: TRBJ1-1; V gene: TRBV27; CDR3 protein: CASSLDRGNTEAFF
D gene: TRBD1; J gene: TRBJ2-6; V gene: TRBV4-1; CDR3 protein: CASSQGTGISGANVLTF
D gene: .; J gene: TRBJ1-5; V gene: TRBV7-2; CDR3 protein: CASSFHGASNQPQHF
D gene: TRBD1; J gene: TRBJ2-2; V gene: TRBV11-3; CDR3 protein: CASSLWTGAGELFF
D gene: .; J gene: TRBJ2-3; V gene: TRBV27; CDR3 protein: CASSFLGINEGDTQYF
D gene: .; J gene: TRBJ1-5; V gene: TRBV4-3; CDR3 protein: CASSQELTGVIYQPQHF
D gene: .; J gene: TRBJ1-5; V gene: TRBV27; CDR3 protein: CASSLQGIGNQPQHF
D gene: TRBD1; J gene: TRBJ1-2; V gene: TRBV6-5; CDR3 protein: CASSLKQGRGYTF
D gene: TRBD1; J gene: TRBJ2-3; V gene: TRBV10-3; CDR3 protein: CAISEGQGNTDTQYF
D gene: TRBD1; J gene: TRBJ2-2; V gene: TRBV11-3; CDR3 protein: CASSWGQGANGELFF
D gene: .; J gene: .; V gene: TRBV11-3; CDR3 protein: CASSRSGQTSYEQYF
D gene: TRBD1; J gene: TRBJ1-2; V gene: TRBV4-3; CDR3 protein: CASSQDQASRGNGYTF
D gene: .; J gene: TRBJ2-2; V gene: TRBV11-2; CDR3 protein: CASSQAGQRNTGELFF
D gene: .; J gene: TRBJ1-2; V gene: TRBV6-5; CDR3 protein: CASSYDYANYGYTF
D gene: TRBD1; J gene: TRBJ2-1; V gene: TRBV7-3; CDR3 protein: CASSPYRGRDNEQFF
D gene: TRBD1; J gene: TRBJ2-7; V gene: TRBV6-5; CDR3 protein: CASSYQTGQGYEQYF
D gene: TRBD1; J gene: TRBJ1-2; V gene: TRBV7-2; CDR3 protein: CASSPRGYGYTF
D gene: TRBD2; J gene: TRBJ2-1; V gene: TRBV7-2; CDR3 protein: CASSLGFSRGGFEQFF
D gene: TRBD1; J gene: TRBJ2-2; V gene: TRBV9; CDR3 protein: CASSDTTGERTGELFF
D gene: TRBD2; J gene: TRBJ2-5; V gene: TRBV5-4; CDR3 protein: CASSSGGPEETQYF
D gene: .; J gene: TRBJ2-3; V gene: TRBV6-5; CDR3 protein: CASSYNRYTDTQYF
D gene: TRBD1; J gene: TRBJ1-1; V gene: TRBV18; CDR3 protein: CASSRQGLGTEAFF
D gene: .; J gene: TRBJ1-5; V gene: TRBV10-3; CDR3 protein: CAISLEWSNQPQHF
D gene: TRBD1; J gene: TRBJ1-2; V gene: TRBV7-9; CDR3 protein: CASLVQDRGRSGYTF
D gene: .; J gene: TRBJ2-7; V gene: TRBV19; CDR3 protein: CATSPIGKGPQSGQYF
D gene: TRBD1; J gene: TRBJ2-3; V gene: TRBV29-1; CDR3 protein: CSVDYGQGTDTQYF
D gene: .; J gene: TRBJ2-7; V gene: TRBV9; CDR3 protein: CASSVGTGTIPYEQYF
D gene: TRBD1; J gene: TRBJ2-5; V gene: TRBV5-4; CDR3 protein: CASSFGQGTSQETQYF
D gene: .; J gene: TRBJ1-5; V gene: TRBV4-1; CDR3 protein: CASSPQGQGQPQHF
D gene: .; J gene: TRBJ1-5; V gene: TRBV25-1; CDR3 protein: CASSGGTSNQPQHF
D gene: .; J gene: TRBJ1-1; V gene: TRBV29-1; CDR3 protein: CSVAARRGAFF
D gene: TRBD1; J gene: TRBJ2-2; V gene: TRBV4-3; CDR3 protein: CASSQLAGQGATGELFF
D gene: .; J gene: TRBJ2-1; V gene: TRBV28; CDR3 protein: CASRDLGGAEQFF
D gene: .; J gene: TRBJ1-2; V gene: TRBV9; CDR3 protein: CASSVEQNTFGGYTF
D gene: TRBD2; J gene: TRBJ2-3; V gene: TRBV18; CDR3 protein: CASSPGLAWDTQYF
D gene: TRBD1; J gene: TRBJ2-3; V gene: TRBV29-1; CDR3 protein: CSVTQQGPDTQYF
D gene: TRBD2; J gene: TRBJ2-2; V gene: TRBV2; CDR3 protein: CASRRTSGANTGELFF
D gene: TRBD1; J gene: TRBJ1-5; V gene: TRBV19; CDR3 protein: CASSILGDRGNQPQHF
D gene: .; J gene: TRBJ1-2; V gene: TRBV4-1; CDR3 protein: CASSQEGGADGYTF
D gene: TRBD1; J gene: TRBJ1-5; V gene: TRBV19; CDR3 protein: CASSSRGEPQHF